Listed below are T cell receptor beta chains from one sample, sequenced in a study of T-cell reconstitution after alpha-beta-depleted transplantation in children. MiXCR, run by TCRdb on the PCR reads, gives a single entry per CDR3 protein. The profile shows approximately 230,000 distinct CDR3 sequences, roughly 25% of them singletons. Here the sequenced sample was PBMCs, mostly from graft donor cells, taken 360 days after TCRalphabeta/CD19-depleted stem cell transplant. These receptor sequences come from a female patient between 2 and 15 years old who had a stem cell transplant for congenital amegakaryocytic thrombocytopenia, so the T cells may come from the graft donor. Each CDR3 is given with its conserved first and last residue. The D gene is left open where the match is weak. Some rows have no size entry. The others give once, few or many, or a class for an expanded clone.

V: TRBV3-1; length: 16; size: few; D: TRBD2; J: TRBJ2-5; CDR3: CASSQDPTSGPETQYF; DNA: TGTGCCAGCAGCCAAGATCCGACTAGCGGGCCCGAGACCCAGTACTTC
V: TRBV20-1; length: 17; size: NA; D: TRBD2; J: TRBJ2-1; CDR3: CSARDGRASGSFNEQFF; DNA: TGCAGTGCTAGAGATGGGCGCGCTAGCGGGAGTTTCAATGAGCAGTTCTTC
V: TRBV2; length: 14; size: NA; D: TRBD1; J: TRBJ2-2; CDR3: CASSGDRGAGELFF; DNA: TGTGCCAGCAGTGGGGACAGGGGGGCCGGGGAGCTGTTTTTT
V: TRBV5-1; length: 15; size: few; D: TRBD1; J: TRBJ1-2; CDR3: CASSSPGQGDNGYTF; DNA: TGCGCCAGCAGCTCGCCGGGACAGGGCGACAATGGCTACACCTTC
V: TRBV3-1; length: 13; size: few; D: NA; J: TRBJ2-4; CDR3: CASSQTPENIQYF; DNA: TGTGCCAGCAGCCAAACTCCCGAAAACATTCAGTACTTC
V: TRBV28; length: 14; size: NA; D: NA; J: TRBJ1-3; CDR3: CATNLGLSGNTIYF; DNA: TGTGCCACCAATTTAGGGCTCTCTGGAAACACCATATATTTT
V: TRBV10-3; length: 12; size: many; D: NA; J: TRBJ2-1; CDR3: CAISESQGGQFF; DNA: TGTGCCATCAGTGAGTCCCAAGGGGGACAGTTCTTC
V: TRBV29-1; length: 13; size: few; D: TRBD1; J: TRBJ2-7; CDR3: CSVLVTGAYEQYF; DNA: TGCAGCGTTCTTGTTACAGGGGCCTACGAGCAGTACTTC
V: TRBV25-1; length: 16; size: NA; D: NA; J: TRBJ2-1; CDR3: CASRESGTLQAHEQFF; DNA: TGTGCCAGCAGAGAATCGGGGACGCTCCAGGCCCATGAGCAGTTCTTC
V: TRBV3-1; length: 15; size: NA; D: NA; J: TRBJ1-6; CDR3: CASSQSQLGGSPLHF; DNA: TGTGCCAGCAGCCAATCTCAGTTGGGCGGTTCACCCCTCCACTTT
V: TRBV7-6; length: 16; size: NA; D: TRBD2; J: TRBJ2-2; CDR3: CASSYLAGGDTGELFF; DNA: TGTGCCAGCAGCTATCTAGCGGGAGGGGACACCGGGGAGCTGTTTTTT
V: TRBV4-2; length: 15; size: many; D: NA; J: TRBJ1-5; CDR3: CASSREGEPNQPQHF; DNA: TGTGCCAGCAGCCGCGAGGGGGAACCCAATCAGCCCCAGCATTTT
V: TRBV7-9; length: 15; size: few; D: NA; J: TRBJ1-2; CDR3: CASSLYREAGDGYTF; DNA: TGTGCCAGCAGCTTATACAGGGAAGCTGGGGATGGCTACACCTTC
V: TRBV21-1; length: 19; size: few; D: NA; J: TRBJ2-7; CDR3: CASSQSPIDLGQGAYEQYF; DNA: TGTGCCAGCAGCCAATCCCCCATTGACCTGGGACAGGGGGCCTACGAGCAGTACTTC
V: TRBV12-3/TRBV12-4; length: 17; size: few; D: TRBD2; J: TRBJ2-3; CDR3: CASSWGRSGSVADTQYF; DNA: TGTGCCAGCAGTTGGGGTCGTAGCGGGAGTGTCGCAGATACGCAGTATTTT
V: TRBV6-4; length: 19; size: NA; D: TRBD1; J: TRBJ2-7; CDR3: CASSAWDRGLTPSPYEQYF; DNA: TGTGCCAGCAGTGCCTGGGACAGGGGGTTAACTCCAAGCCCCTACGAGCAGTACTTC
V: TRBV27; length: 15; size: few; D: TRBD1; J: TRBJ2-7; CDR3: CASSTPDRGKSEQYF; DNA: TGTGCCAGCAGTACCCCGGACAGGGGAAAGAGTGAGCAGTACTTC
V: TRBV28; length: 14; size: few; D: TRBD1; J: TRBJ1-2; CDR3: CASSSYRGGAGYTF; DNA: TGTGCCAGCAGTTCCTACAGGGGAGGTGCTGGCTACACCTTC
V: TRBV12-3/TRBV12-4; length: 14; size: few; D: NA; J: TRBJ1-5; CDR3: CASSLLRTNQPQHF; DNA: TGTGCCAGCAGTTTACTGAGGACCAATCAGCCCCAGCATTTT
V: TRBV7-2; length: 18; size: many; D: NA; J: TRBJ2-1; CDR3: CASSSSSGDALTYHEQFF; DNA: TGTGCCAGCAGCTCCAGTTCCGGGGACGCTTTAACCTACCATGAGCAGTTCTTC
V: TRBV4-1; length: 16; size: few; D: NA; J: TRBJ2-5; CDR3: CASSQVVLASQEAQYF; DNA: TGCGCCAGCAGCCAAGTGGTCCTGGCGTCCCAAGAGGCCCAGTACTTC
V: TRBV3-1; length: 12; size: many; D: NA; J: TRBJ1-1; CDR3: CASSQGTARTFF; DNA: TGTGCCAGCAGCCAAGGGACAGCCCGGACTTTCTTT
V: TRBV2; length: 13; size: NA; D: NA; J: TRBJ2-4; CDR3: CASSGLAKNIQYF; DNA: TGTGCCAGCAGCGGTCTAGCCAAAAACATTCAGTACTTC
V: TRBV4-1; length: 13; size: few; D: TRBD1; J: TRBJ2-7; CDR3: CASSQGQGAEQYF; DNA: TGCGCCAGCAGCCAAGGACAGGGGGCCGAGCAGTACTTC
V: TRBV30; length: 12; size: NA; D: NA; J: TRBJ2-1; CDR3: CASSGGNLGEFF; DNA: TGTGCTTCATCAGGGGGGAACTTAGGGGAGTTCTTC
V: TRBV28; length: 17; size: NA; D: TRBD2; J: TRBJ2-2; CDR3: CASIDYSGLANTGELFF; DNA: TGTGCCAGCATTGATTATAGCGGGCTTGCGAACACCGGGGAGCTGTTTTTT
V: TRBV7-2; length: 11; size: many; D: NA; J: TRBJ2-1; CDR3: CASSLVDEQFF; DNA: TGTGCCAGCAGCTTAGTAGATGAGCAGTTCTTC
V: TRBV7-9; length: 13; size: few; D: NA; J: TRBJ1-4; CDR3: CASSGETGEKLFF; DNA: TGTGCCAGCAGCGGGGAAACCGGTGAAAAACTGTTTTTT
V: TRBV6-2/TRBV6-3; length: 15; size: NA; D: NA; J: TRBJ2-1; CDR3: CASNLQWGGLNEQFF; DNA: TGTGCCAGCAATCTCCAGTGGGGGGGCCTGAATGAGCAGTTCTTC
V: TRBV4-1; length: 16; size: few; D: NA; J: TRBJ2-3; CDR3: CASSQDRYSGADTQYF; DNA: TGCGCCAGCAGCCAAGATCGATACAGCGGAGCAGATACGCAGTATTTT
V: TRBV7-6; length: 12; size: NA; D: NA; J: TRBJ2-1; CDR3: CASSLSFDEQFF; DNA: TGTGCCAGCAGCTTATCCTTCGATGAGCAGTTCTTC
V: TRBV20-1; length: 12; size: NA; D: TRBD2; J: TRBJ2-1; CDR3: CSASGGRLEQFF; DNA: TGCAGTGCCTCGGGGGGGCGTCTTGAGCAGTTCTTC
V: TRBV28; length: 17; size: NA; D: TRBD2; J: TRBJ2-7; CDR3: CASSFLAGSIGSYEQYF; DNA: TGTGCCAGCAGTTTTCTAGCGGGGAGCATCGGGAGCTACGAGCAGTACTTC
V: TRBV7-9; length: 14; size: NA; D: TRBD1; J: TRBJ2-1; CDR3: CASSLGQGNNEQFF; DNA: TGTGCCAGCAGCTTAGGACAGGGCAACAATGAGCAGTTCTTC